The 18 T cell receptor beta chains reported below all come from one sample, sequenced in a study of OX40 agonist ivuxolimab in advanced cancers. The table came from immunoSEQ multiplex PCR; TCRdb's copy has only in-frame clones and leaves some out. The table lists tens of thousands of clones, 80% to 90% of them singletons. The sample consisted of CD4+ or CD8+ T cells sorted from blood, taken in a trial of the OX40 agonist ivuxolimab. The receptors come from an adult with an advanced solid tumor such as melanoma, head and neck, liver or kidney cancer.

V gene TRBV30 combines with J gene TRBJ1-1; D is unresolved. From germline, CDR1 is GTSNPN and CDR2 SVGIG (reference sequence). CDR3 size: 13 residues. Trimming stripped 2 bases from V and 4 bases from J, with 11 bases between. The DNA for the CDR3 is TGTGCCTGGAGTATCGGGGAAGGCACTGAAGCTTTCTTT. Protein product: CAWSIGEGTEAFF.

The chain joins TRBV7-8 to TRBJ1-1; 9 bases align to TRBD1. Germline CDR1 reads SGHVS; CDR2 reads FQNEAQ. The CDR3 length is 17 residues. V shed 5 bases, J shed 4 bases, and the junction held 14 bases outside the gene matches. In DNA, the CDR3 is TGTGCCAGCAGCCCCCCACCGGGACAGGGATGGAGCACTGAAGCTTTCTTT. Amino acids: CASSPPPGQGWSTEAFF.

The CDR3 nucleotides read TGTGCCAGCAGCCCTACGTCGGATCCCTCTGGGGCCAACGTCCTGACTTTC. Its protein is CASSPTSDPSGANVLTF. This rearrangement joins TRBV27 to TRBJ2-6; D unresolved. The V gene lost 6 bases and the J gene lost 0 bases, with 15 bases spanning the gap. The germline CDR1 and CDR2 sequences are MNHEY and SMNVEV (reference sequence). The CDR3 covers 17 residues.

Comments on this clone: The junction and the germline gene differ at one end; a read error may be behind it. The V gene is TRBV5-6, the J gene TRBJ2-3; 10 bases map to TRBD2. The CDR3 is 12 residues long. The germline CDR1 and CDR2 sequences are SGHDT and YYEEEE. In nucleotides, the CDR3 is TGTGCCAGCAGCTTGGCCCTAGCGGGAGTTCATTTT. Protein: CASSLALAGVHF.

CDR3 sequence reads: CAISEGIETEAFF. The CDR3 DNA follows: TGTGCCATCAGTGAGGGCATTGAGACTGAAGCTTTCTTT. V gene TRBV10-3 combines with J gene TRBJ1-1; D is unresolved. Trimming removed 2 bases at V and 5 bases at J, with 9 bases between. CDR1 is ENHRY and CDR2 is SYGVKD in the germline V gene. The CDR3 spans 13 residues.

V and J are TRBV27 and TRBJ1-3; unclear D gene. The ends were cut back, 5 bases at V and 2 bases at J, with 16 bases in the middle. The V gene's germline CDR1 is MNHEY and CDR2 SMNVEV (reference sequence). This CDR3 has 16 residues. The CDR3: CASSPGIRAPGNTIYF. The CDR3 region has the DNA TGTGCCAGCAGTCCCGGGATTAGGGCTCCTGGAAACACCATATATTTT.

CDR3 residues: CASSLAGGPSYEQYF. CDR3 DNA sequence: TGCGCCAGCAGCTTGGCTGGGGGGCCTTCCTACGAGCAGTACTTC. This sequence joins TRBV5-1 and TRBJ2-7; D is perhaps TRBD1 or TRBD2 (6 bases each). Germline CDR1 is SGHRS and CDR2 is YFSETQ. The CDR3 contains 15 residues. Trimming took off 0 bases at V and 1 base at J, with 11 bases between the two ends.

V gene TRBV4-2 combines with J gene TRBJ2-1, with 7 bases fitting TRBD2. After removal of 4 bases from V and 8 bases from J, the junction contained 11 bases not matched to a gene. This CDR3 contains 15 residues. Germline V gene data show CDR1 as LGHNA and CDR2 as YNFKEQ. The DNA for the CDR3 is TGTGCCAGCAGCCTGCGGCTAGCGGAAGGGGATGAGCAGTTCTTC. The encoded protein is CASSLRLAEGDEQFF.

This chain connects TRBV19 to TRBJ1-2; D remains unclear. This CDR3 comprises 15 residues. Trimming removed 3 bases at V and 5 bases at J, with 16 bases between. From germline, CDR1 is LNHDA and CDR2 SQIVND (reference sequence). The CDR3 spells CASSIPQSMRYGYTF. CDR3 DNA: TGTGCCAGTAGTATTCCGCAGTCCATGCGGTATGGCTACACCTTC.

The chain uses TRBV7-6 and TRBJ2-3; possibly TRBD1 or TRBD2 for D (5 bases each). The germline V and J ends were trimmed by 3 bases and 2 bases, with 12 bases remaining between them. Germline lookup yields CDR1 SGHVS and CDR2 FNYEAQ. CDR3 length equals 15 residues. The CDR3 loop is CASSFSGAATDTQYF. Written as DNA, the CDR3 is TGTGCCAGCAGCTTTTCCGGGGCGGCCACAGATACGCAGTATTTT. The full variable domain, its missing parts supplied by reference TRBV7-6 and TRBJ2-3, is GAGVSQSPRYKVTKRGQDVALRCDPISGHVSLYWYRQALGQGPEFLTYFNYEAQQDKSGLPNDRFSAERPEGSISTLTIQRTEQRDSAMYRCASSFSGAATDTQYFGPGTRLTVL.

The gene calls are TRBV28 and TRBJ2-5; 7 bases match TRBD2. V lost 3 bases to trimming and J lost 5 bases; unmatched junction nucleotides: 12. CDR3 size: 16 residues. CDR1 and CDR2 from the germline V gene are MDHEN and SYDVKM. The CDR3 DNA reads TGTGCCAGCAGTTTTCCTAGCGGAGCCTTAGGGGAGACCCAGTACTTC. Encoded protein: CASSFPSGALGETQYF.

The chain recombines TRBV10-2 with TRBJ2-7, with D unclear. V was clipped by 5 bases and J by 4 bases, with 12 bases between them. The CDR3 totals 13 residues. Germline CDR1 WSHSY, CDR2 SAAADI. The CDR3: CASSSRLAYEQYF. The CDR3, as DNA: TGCGCCAGCAGTTCGAGACTCGCGTACGAGCAGTACTTC.

The chain links TRBV19 to TRBJ2-1; D is perhaps TRBD1 (6 bases). Germline CDR1 reads LNHDA; CDR2 reads SQIVND (reference sequence). The CDR3 totals 15 residues. V was cut by 3 bases and J by 7 bases, with 16 bases left in between. The CDR3 reads CASSILGGMENEQFF. Here the CDR3 DNA reads TGTGCCAGTAGTATTCTAGGGGGAATGGAAAATGAGCAGTTCTTC.

V gene TRBV6-1 combines with J gene TRBJ2-7; 7 nucleotides line up with TRBD1. Trimming removed 0 bases from V and 4 bases from J; junction bases left unmatched: 6. Looked up from germline, CDR1 is MNHNS and CDR2 is SASEGT. This CDR3 region has 15 residues. The CDR3 region is CASSEAPGGWYEQYF. Here the CDR3 DNA reads TGTGCCAGCAGTGAAGCGCCAGGGGGTTGGTACGAGCAGTACTTC.

The V and J genes are TRBV6-1 and TRBJ2-7; a weak D match, TRBD1 (6 bases). This CDR3 contains 17 residues. Germline CDR1 is MNHNS and CDR2 is SASEGT. Trimming removed 0 bases at V and 1 base at J, with 16 bases between. This CDR3 is CASSEALLSQGSYEQYF. The CDR3 DNA sequence: TGTGCCAGCAGTGAAGCCCTGCTTTCACAGGGTTCCTACGAGCAGTACTTC.

In its sample, this clone was seen once. The J gene is TRBJ1-4, the V gene TRBV19, with D unclear. The germline V and J ends were trimmed by 3 bases and 4 bases, with 15 bases remaining between them. Germline V lookup: CDR1 LNHDA, CDR2 SQIVND (reference sequence). This CDR3 region has 16 residues. The CDR3 bases are TGTGCCAGTAGTATTAAGGCACGACTCCTTAATGAAAAACTGTTTTTT. This translates into CASSIKARLLNEKLFF.

The V call is TRBV6-1, the J call TRBJ2-7; 10 bases map to TRBD1. V lost 9 bases and J lost 3; bases outside the gene matches: 2. This CDR3 contains 12 residues. From germline, CDR1 is MNHNS and CDR2 SASEGT. The CDR3 protein is CASGQGGYEQYF. The CDR3, as DNA: TGTGCCAGTGGACAGGGGGGCTACGAGCAGTACTTC.

The rearrangement joins TRBV30 to TRBJ2-1; 7 nucleotides match TRBD1. The V segment lost 5 bases and the J segment 8 bases; nucleotides outside the gene matches: 9. The CDR3 covers 13 residues. CDR1 is GTSNPN and CDR2 is SVGIG in the germline V gene (reference sequence). CDR3 sequence reads: CAWEGQFGDEQFF. The CDR3 bases are TGTGCCTGGGAGGGACAGTTTGGCGATGAGCAGTTCTTC.